One T cell receptor (beta chain) is described in this entry. Its antigen is currently unknown. These data come from a study of beta chain features in type 1 diabetes. Notes on the study in general: Reduced insertions and increased deletions marked VDJ junctions in type 1 diabetes patients. Moderate but significant shortening of TCRB CDR3s was recorded in all four CD4+ subsets from Type 1 diabetes patients. Within the patient group, naive, central memory and Treg TCRB repertoires appeared more similar to each other than within healthy donors.

Sequenced material consisted of expressed TCRB transcripts (all of the isolated RNA was reverse transcribed). Read counts averaged approximately 3.5 million for samples of naive, central memory and regulatory T cells. The repertoire was sequenced with immunoSEQ multiplex PCR; TCRdb's copy has only in-frame clones and lacks some. This table holds about 700,000 clones, roughly an eighth found once. V was clipped by 2 bases and J by 3 bases, with 12 bases between them. The CDR3 is 14 residues long. CDR1 and CDR2 from the germline V gene are SGHDT and YYEEEE. The specimen was naive CD4+ T cells from blood. This clonotype was obtained from a young man with type 1 diabetes. V gene TRBV5-6 combines with J gene TRBJ2-7; D gene unclear. The CDR3 nucleotides read TGTGCCAGCAGCTTTCGGCTACAGCGCTACGAGCAGTACTTC. It translates to CASSFRLQRYEQYF.